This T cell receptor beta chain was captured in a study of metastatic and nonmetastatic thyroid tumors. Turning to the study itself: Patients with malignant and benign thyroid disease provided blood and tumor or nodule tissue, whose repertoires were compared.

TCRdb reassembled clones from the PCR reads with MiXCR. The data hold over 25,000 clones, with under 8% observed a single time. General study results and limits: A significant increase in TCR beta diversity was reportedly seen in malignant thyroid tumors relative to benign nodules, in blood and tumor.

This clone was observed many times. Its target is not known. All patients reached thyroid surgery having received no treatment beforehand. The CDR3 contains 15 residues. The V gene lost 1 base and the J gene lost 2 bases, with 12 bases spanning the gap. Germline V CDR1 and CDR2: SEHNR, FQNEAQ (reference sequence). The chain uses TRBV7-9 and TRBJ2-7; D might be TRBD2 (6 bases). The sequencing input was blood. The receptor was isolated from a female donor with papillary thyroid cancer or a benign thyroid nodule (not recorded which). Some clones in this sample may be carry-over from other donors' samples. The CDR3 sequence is CASSLDDSGPYEQYF. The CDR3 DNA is TGTGCCAGCAGCTTAGATGATAGCGGTCCCTACGAGCAGTACTTC.